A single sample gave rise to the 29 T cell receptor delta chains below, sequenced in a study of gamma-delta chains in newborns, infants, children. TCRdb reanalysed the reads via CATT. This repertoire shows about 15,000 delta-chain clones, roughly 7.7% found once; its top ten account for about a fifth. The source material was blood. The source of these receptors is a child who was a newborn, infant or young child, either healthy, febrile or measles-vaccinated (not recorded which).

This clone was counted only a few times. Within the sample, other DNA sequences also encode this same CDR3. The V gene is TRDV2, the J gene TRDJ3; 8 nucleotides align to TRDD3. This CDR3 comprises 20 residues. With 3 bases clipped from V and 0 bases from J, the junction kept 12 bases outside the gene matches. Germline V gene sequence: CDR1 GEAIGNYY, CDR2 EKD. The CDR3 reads CACDSLLGVISSWDTRQMFF. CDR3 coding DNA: TGTGCCTGTGACTCTTTACTGGGGGTCATTAGCTCCTGGGACACCCGACAGATGTTTTTC.

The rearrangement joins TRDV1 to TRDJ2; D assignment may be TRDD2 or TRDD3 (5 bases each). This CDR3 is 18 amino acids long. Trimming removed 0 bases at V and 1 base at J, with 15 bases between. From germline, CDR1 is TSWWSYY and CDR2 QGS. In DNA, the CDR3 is TGTGCTCTTGGGGAACTTAGCCATTCCTGGGATTTGACAGCACAACTCTTCTTT. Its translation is CALGELSHSWDLTAQLFF.

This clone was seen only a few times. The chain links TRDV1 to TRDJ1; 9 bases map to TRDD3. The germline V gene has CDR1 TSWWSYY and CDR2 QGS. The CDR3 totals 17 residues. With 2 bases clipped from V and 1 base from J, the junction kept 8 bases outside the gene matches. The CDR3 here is CALGEAYWGTRTDKLIF. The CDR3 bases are TGTGCTCTTGGGGAAGCTTACTGGGGGACTCGCACCGATAAACTCATCTTT.

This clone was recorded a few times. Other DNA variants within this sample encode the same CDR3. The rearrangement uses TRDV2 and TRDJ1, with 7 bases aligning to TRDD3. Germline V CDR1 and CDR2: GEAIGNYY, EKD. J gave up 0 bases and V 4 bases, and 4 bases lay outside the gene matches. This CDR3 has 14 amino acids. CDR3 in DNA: TGTGCCTGTGAGCACCTGGGGGACACCGATAAACTCATCTTT. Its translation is CACEHLGDTDKLIF.

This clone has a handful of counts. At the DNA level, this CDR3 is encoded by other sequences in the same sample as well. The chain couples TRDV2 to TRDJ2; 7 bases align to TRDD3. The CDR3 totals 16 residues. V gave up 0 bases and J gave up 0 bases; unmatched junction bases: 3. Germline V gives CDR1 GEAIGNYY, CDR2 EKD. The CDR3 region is CACDTLGATLTAQLFF. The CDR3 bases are TGTGCCTGTGACACCCTGGGGGCCACTTTGACAGCACAACTCTTCTTT.

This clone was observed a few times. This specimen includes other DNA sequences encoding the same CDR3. The CDR3 nucleotides are TGTGCCTGTGACACCGTCGGGGCCCTGACAGCACAACTCTTCTTT. It yields the protein CACDTVGALTAQLFF. This rearrangement joins TRDV2 to TRDJ2, with D hard to call. The length of the CDR3 is 15 residues. Germline values: CDR1 GEAIGNYY, CDR2 EKD. The V gene lost 0 bases and the J gene lost 3 bases, with 10 bases spanning the gap.

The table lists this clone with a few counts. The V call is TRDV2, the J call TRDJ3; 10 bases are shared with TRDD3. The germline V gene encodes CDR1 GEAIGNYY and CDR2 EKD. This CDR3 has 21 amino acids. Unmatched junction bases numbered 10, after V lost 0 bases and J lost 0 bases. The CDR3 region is CACDTLGDKQASSWDTRQMFF. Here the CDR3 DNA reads TGTGCCTGTGACACCCTGGGGGATAAGCAGGCAAGCTCCTGGGACACCCGACAGATGTTTTTC.

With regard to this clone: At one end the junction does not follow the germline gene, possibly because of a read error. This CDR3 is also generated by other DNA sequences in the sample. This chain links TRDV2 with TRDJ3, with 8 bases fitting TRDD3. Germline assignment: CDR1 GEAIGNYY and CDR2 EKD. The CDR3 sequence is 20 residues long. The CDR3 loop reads CACDILGATLSSWDTRQMFF. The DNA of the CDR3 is TGTGCCTGTGACATACTGGGGGCTACGCTGAGCTCCTGGGACACCCGCCAGATGTTTTTC.

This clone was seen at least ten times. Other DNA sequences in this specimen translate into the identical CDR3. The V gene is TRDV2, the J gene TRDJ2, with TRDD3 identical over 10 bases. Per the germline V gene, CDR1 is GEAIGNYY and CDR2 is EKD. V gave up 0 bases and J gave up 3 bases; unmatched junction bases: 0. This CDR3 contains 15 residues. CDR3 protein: CACDTLGDMTAQLFF. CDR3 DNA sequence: TGTGCCTGTGACACCCTGGGGGATATGACAGCACAACTCTTCTTT.

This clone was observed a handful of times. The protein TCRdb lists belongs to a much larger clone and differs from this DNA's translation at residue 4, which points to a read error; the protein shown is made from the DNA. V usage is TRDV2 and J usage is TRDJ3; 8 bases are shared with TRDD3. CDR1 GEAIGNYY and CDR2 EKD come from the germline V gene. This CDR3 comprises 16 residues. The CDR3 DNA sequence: TGTGCCTGTGGCACCTGGGGGACCTGGGACACCCGACAGATGTTTTTC. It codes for CACGTWGTWDTRQMFF.

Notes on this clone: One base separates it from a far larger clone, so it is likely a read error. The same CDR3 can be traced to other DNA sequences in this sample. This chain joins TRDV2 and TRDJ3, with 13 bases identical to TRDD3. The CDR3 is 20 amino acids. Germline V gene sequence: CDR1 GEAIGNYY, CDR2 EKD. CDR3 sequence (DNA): TGTGCCTGCGACACCGTACTGGGGGATACGAGCTCCTGGGACACCCGACAGATGTTTTTC. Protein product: CACDTVLGDTSSWDTRQMFF.

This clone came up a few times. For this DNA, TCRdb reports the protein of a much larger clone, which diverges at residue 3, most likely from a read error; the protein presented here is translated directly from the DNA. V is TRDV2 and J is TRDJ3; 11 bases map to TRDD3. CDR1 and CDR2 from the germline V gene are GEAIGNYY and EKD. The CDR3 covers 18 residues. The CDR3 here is CARDYWGIGSWDTRQMFF. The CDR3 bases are TGTGCCCGTGACTACTGGGGGATAGGCTCCTGGGACACCCGACAGATGTTTTTC.

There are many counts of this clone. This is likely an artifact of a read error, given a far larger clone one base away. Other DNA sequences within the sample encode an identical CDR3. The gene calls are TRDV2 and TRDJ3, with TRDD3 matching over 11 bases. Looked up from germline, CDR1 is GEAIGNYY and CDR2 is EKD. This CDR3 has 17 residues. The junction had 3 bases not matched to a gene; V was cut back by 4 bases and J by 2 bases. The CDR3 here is CACDVLGDTWDTRQMFF. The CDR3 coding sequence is TGTGCCTGTGATGTACTGGGGGATACCTGGGACACCCGACAGATGTTTTTC.

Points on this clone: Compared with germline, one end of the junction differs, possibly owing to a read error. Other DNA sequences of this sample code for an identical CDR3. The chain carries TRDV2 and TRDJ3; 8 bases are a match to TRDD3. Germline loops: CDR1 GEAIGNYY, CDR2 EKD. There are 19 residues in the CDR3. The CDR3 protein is CACDKILGASSWDTRQMFF. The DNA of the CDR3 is TGTGCCTGTGACAAAATACTGGGGGCCAGCTCCTGGGACACTCGACAGATGTTTTTC.

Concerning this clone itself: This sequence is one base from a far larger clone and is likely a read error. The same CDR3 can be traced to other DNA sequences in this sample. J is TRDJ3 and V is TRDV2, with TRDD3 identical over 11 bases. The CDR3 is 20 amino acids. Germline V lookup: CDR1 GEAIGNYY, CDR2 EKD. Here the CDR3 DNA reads TGTGCCTGTGACTACATGCTGGGGGATACAGGCTCCTGGGACACCCGCCAGATGTTTTTC. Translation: CACDYMLGDTGSWDTRQMFF.

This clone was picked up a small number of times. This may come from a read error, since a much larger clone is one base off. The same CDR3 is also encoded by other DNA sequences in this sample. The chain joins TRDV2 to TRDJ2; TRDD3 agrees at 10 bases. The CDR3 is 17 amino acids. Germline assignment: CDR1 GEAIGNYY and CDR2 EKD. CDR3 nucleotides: TGTGCCTGTGACATGGTGGGGGATACAACTTTGACCGCACAACTCTTCTTT. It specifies CACDMVGDTTLTAQLFF.

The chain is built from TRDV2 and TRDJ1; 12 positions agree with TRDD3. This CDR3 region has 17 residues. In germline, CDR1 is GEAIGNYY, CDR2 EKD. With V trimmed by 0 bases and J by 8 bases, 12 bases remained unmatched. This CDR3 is CACDTVGTGGYKGKLIF. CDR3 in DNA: TGTGCCTGTGACACCGTAGGAACTGGGGGATACAAAGGCAAACTCATCTTT.

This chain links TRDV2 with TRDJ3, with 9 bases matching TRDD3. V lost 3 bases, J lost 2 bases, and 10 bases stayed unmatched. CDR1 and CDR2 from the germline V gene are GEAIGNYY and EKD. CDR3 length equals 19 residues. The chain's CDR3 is CACDVLGGYTTWDTRQMFF. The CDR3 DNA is TGTGCCTGTGACGTACTGGGGGGATACACAACCTGGGACACCCGACAGATGTTTTTC.

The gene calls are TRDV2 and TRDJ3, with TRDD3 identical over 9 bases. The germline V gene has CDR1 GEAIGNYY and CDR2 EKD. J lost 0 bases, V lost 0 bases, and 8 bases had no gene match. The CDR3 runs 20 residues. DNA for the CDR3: TGTGCCTGTGACACCTGGGGGATAAGTGGTTCCTCCTGGGACACCCGACAGATGTTTTTC. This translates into CACDTWGISGSSWDTRQMFF.

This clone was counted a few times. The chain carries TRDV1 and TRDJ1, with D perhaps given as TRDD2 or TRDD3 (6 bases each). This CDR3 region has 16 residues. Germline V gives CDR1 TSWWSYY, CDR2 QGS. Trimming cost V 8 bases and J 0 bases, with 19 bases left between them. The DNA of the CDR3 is TGTGCTCTTACCCGCTTCCTCCGGGGGAACACCGATAAACTCATCTTT. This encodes CALTRFLRGNTDKLIF.

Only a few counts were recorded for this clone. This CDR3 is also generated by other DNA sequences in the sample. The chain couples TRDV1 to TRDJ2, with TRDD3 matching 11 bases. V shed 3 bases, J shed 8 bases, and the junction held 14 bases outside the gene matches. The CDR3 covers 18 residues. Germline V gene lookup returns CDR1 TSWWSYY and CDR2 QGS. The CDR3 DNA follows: TGTGCTCTTGGGGAGGGTACCTACTGGGGGATATTTGATGCACAACTCTTCTTT. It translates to CALGEGTYWGIFDAQLFF.

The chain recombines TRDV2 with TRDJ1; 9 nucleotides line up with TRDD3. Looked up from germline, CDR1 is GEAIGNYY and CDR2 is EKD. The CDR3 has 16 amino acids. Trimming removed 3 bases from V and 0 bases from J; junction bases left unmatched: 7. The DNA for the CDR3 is TGTGCCTGTGACCTACTGGGGGAACAGTACACCGATAAACTCATCTTT. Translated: CACDLLGEQYTDKLIF.

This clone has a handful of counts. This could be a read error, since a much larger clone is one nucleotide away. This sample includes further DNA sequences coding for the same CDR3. The CDR3 is CACDVLGDRDTRQMFF. CDR3 DNA: TGTGCCTGTGACGTACTGGGGGATAGGGACACCCGACAGATGTTTTTC. This rearrangement joins TRDV2 to TRDJ3, with TRDD3 matching 11 bases. Looked up from germline, CDR1 is GEAIGNYY and CDR2 is EKD. V lost 3 bases and J lost 5; bases outside the gene matches: 2. This CDR3 is 16 amino acids long.

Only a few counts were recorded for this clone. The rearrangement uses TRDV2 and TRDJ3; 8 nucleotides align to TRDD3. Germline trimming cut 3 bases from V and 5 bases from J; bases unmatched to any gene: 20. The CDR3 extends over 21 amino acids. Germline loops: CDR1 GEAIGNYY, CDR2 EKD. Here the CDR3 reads CACDAIPYTGDTLGDTRQMFF. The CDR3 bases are TGTGCCTGTGACGCGATACCCTATACTGGGGATACTCTGGGGGACACCCGACAGATGTTTTTC.

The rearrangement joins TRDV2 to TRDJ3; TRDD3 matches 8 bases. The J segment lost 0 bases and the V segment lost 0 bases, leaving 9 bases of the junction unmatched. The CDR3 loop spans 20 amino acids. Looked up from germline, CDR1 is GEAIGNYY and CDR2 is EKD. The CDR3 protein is CACDTVGGFGSSWDTRQMFF. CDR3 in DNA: TGTGCCTGTGACACCGTTGGGGGATTCGGGAGCTCCTGGGACACCCGACAGATGTTTTTC.

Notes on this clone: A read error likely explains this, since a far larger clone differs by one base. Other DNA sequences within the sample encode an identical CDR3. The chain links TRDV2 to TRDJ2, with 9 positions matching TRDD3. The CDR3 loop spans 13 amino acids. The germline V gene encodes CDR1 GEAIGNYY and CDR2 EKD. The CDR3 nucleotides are TGTGCCTGTGACTACTGGGGGACAGCACAGCTCTTCTTT. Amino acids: CACDYWGTAQLFF.

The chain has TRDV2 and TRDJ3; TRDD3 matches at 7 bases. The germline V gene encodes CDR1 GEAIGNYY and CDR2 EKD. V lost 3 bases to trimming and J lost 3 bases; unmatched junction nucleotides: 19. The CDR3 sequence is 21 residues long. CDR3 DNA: TGTGCCTGTGACCCAGTACTGGGGAAGGGAGCGGGCTACTGGGACACCCGACAGATGTTTTTC. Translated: CACDPVLGKGAGYWDTRQMFF.

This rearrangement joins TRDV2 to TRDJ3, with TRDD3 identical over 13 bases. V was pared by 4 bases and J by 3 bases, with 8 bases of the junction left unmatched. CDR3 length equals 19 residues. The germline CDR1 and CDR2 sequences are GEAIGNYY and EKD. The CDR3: CACELLGDTQDWDTRQMFF. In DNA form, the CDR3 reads TGTGCCTGTGAACTACTGGGGGATACGCAAGACTGGGACACCCGACAGATGTTTTTC.

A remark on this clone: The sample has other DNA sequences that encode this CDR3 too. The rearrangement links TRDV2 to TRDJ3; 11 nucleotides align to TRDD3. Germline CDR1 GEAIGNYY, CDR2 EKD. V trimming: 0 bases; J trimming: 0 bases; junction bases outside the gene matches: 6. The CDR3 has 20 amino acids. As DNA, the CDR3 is TGTGCCTGTGACACCGTGCTGGGGGATACTAGCTCCTGGGACACCCGACAGATGTTTTTC. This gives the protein CACDTVLGDTSSWDTRQMFF.